The entry that follows covers one TCR beta chain sequence. J was trimmed by 5 bases and V by 2 bases; bases with no gene match: 6. CDR1 is MDHEN, CDR2 SYDVKM, per germline. The CDR3 spans 16 residues. These data are taken from a study of blood T cell repertoires in COVID-19. The protocol was immunoSEQ multiplex PCR, while the TCRdb copy is restricted to in-frame clones and leaves out a portion. The sample holds about 330,000 clones, more than 75% seen once. The chain employs TRBV28 and TRBJ2-5; 12 nucleotides align to TRBD1. The clonotype was recovered from a woman aged 50 to 60 with active or convalescent COVID-19. Sequencing used peripheral blood. The CDR3, as DNA: TGTGCCAGCAGTTTAGTGGGGACAGGGGGCTGGGAGACCCAGTACTTC. Amino acid sequence: CASSLVGTGGWETQYF.